Below, 4 T cell receptor beta chains from the same sample are listed, as sequenced in a study of control samples from healthy donors and cancer patients. Generated by immunoSEQ multiplex PCR, the TCRdb table keeps only in-frame clones and is missing some. Of more than 110,000 clones in the sample, approximately 90% are singletons; the top ten hold just over 8.5%. Sequenced sample: blood. These receptors came from a young woman in good health.

The CDR3 region has the DNA TGTGCCAGCAGCGGATGGTTTCAGCCCCAGCATTTT. Its protein is CASSGWFQPQHF. The rearrangement links TRBV5-8 to TRBJ1-5; D unresolved. CDR3 length: 12 residues. The V and J ends lost 4 bases and 6 bases respectively, with 8 bases between them. Germline V gene lookup returns CDR1 SGHTS and CDR2 YDEGEE.

The gene calls are TRBV5-6 and TRBJ2-7; D is perhaps TRBD2 (5 bases). Germline V gene lookup returns CDR1 SGHDT and CDR2 YYEEEE. Trimming left V 2 bases short and J 5 bases short, with 11 bases between. This CDR3 is built from 13 residues. CDR3 amino acids: CASSFEGSHEQYF. For the CDR3, the DNA is TGTGCCAGCAGCTTCGAGGGAAGCCACGAGCAGTACTTC.

This clone was seen just once. CDR3 sequence reads: CSVPPSGSGDEQFF. CDR3 DNA sequence: TGCAGCGTGCCTCCAAGCGGGAGTGGCGATGAGCAGTTCTTC. The V and J genes are TRBV29-1 and TRBJ2-1; 8 bases match TRBD2. The V gene's germline CDR1 is SQVTM and CDR2 ANQGSEA. This CDR3 is built from 14 residues. J gave up 8 bases and V 6 bases, and 12 bases lay outside the gene matches.

This rearrangement joins TRBV7-9 to TRBJ1-4; D is undetermined. Germline CDR1 and CDR2: SEHNR and FQNEAQ (reference sequence). Trimming took off 1 base at V and 8 bases at J, with 8 bases between the two ends. The CDR3 length is 13 residues. The CDR3 nucleotides are TGTGCCAGCAGCTTAGGGGGTAGGGAAAAACTGTTTTTT. As protein: CASSLGGREKLFF. Full variable domain (outside the CDR3, taken from reference TRBV7-9 and TRBJ1-4): DTGVSQNPRHKITKRGQNVTFRCDPISEHNRLYWYRQTLGQGPEFLTYFQNEAQLEKSRLLSDRFSAERPKGSFSTLEIQRTEQGDSAMYLCASSLGGREKLFFGSGTQLSVL.